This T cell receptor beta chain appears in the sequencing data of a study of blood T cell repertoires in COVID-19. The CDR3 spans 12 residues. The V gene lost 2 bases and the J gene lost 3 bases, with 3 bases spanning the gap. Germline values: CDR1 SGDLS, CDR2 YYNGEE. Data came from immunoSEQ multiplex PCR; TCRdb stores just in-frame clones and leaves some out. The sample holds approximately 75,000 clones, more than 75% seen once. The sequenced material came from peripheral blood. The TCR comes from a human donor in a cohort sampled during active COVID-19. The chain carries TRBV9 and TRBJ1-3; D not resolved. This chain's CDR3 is CASSVGGNTIYF. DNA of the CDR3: TGTGCCAGCAGCGTCGGTGGAAACACCATATATTTT.